These 18 T cell receptor beta chains originate from one sample sequenced in a study of T cells in Graves' hyperthyroidism and ophthalmopathy. Amplification yielded TCR beta CDR3 regions, with RNA transcripts as the source. During a first-round RT-PCR of the TCR CDR3, the HTBI primer set was used. TCRdb re-called the multiplex PCR reads through MiXCR, storing one row per CDR3 protein. The table lists fewer than 750,000 distinct CDR3 sequences, about 14% of them singletons. The sequencing input was blood. The receptors shown here come from a woman aged 50 to 60 with Graves' ophthalmopathy.

The chain couples TRBV7-3 to TRBJ2-1; D is possibly TRBD2 (5 bases). Germline assignment: CDR1 SGHTA and CDR2 FQGTGA. The CDR3 loop spans 15 amino acids. The V end lost 2 bases, the J end lost 1 base, and 9 bases lay between the germline ends. In DNA, the CDR3 is TGTGCCAGCAGCTTAGCGGGCCTATCCTACAATGAGCAGTTCTTC. Its protein product is CASSLAGLSYNEQFF.

This chain uses TRBV9 with TRBJ2-2; 7 bases agree with TRBD2. The CDR3 spans 17 residues. The ends lost 0 bases at V and 1 base at J; junction bases unmatched: 6. CDR1 and CDR2 from the germline V gene are SGDLS and YYNGEE. The CDR3 DNA reads TGTGCCAGCAGCGTAGGTTTCGGGAGGCGGAACACCGGGGAGCTGTTTTTT. Translated, it gives CASSVGFGRRNTGELFF.

This clonotype was recorded many times. This chain joins TRBV30 and TRBJ2-1, with 11 nucleotides matching TRBD2. CDR3 length: 13 residues. Germline CDR1 reads GTSNPN; CDR2 reads SVGIG (reference sequence). V lost 1 base to trimming and J lost 11 bases; unmatched junction nucleotides: 4. CDR3 DNA sequence: TGTGCCTGGAGTGGGATAGCGGGAGGGAAGCAGTTCTTC. It encodes CAWSGIAGGKQFF.

The sample holds many counts of this clonotype. The chain carries TRBV27 and TRBJ1-1; D remains unclear. This CDR3 region has 13 residues. Trimming pared 6 bases from V and 4 bases from J, leaving 12 bases between. The germline V gene has CDR1 MNHEY and CDR2 SMNVEV (reference sequence). The DNA for the CDR3 is TGTGCCAGCAGCCGGTGGGCTAGCACTGAAGCTTTCTTT. This gives the protein CASSRWASTEAFF.

This clonotype was detected ten times or more. The genes are TRBV20-1 and TRBJ2-3; possibly TRBD1 or TRBD2 for D (5 bases each). Trimming left V 6 bases short and J 2 bases short, with 18 bases between. The CDR3 sequence is 15 residues long. CDR1 is DFQATT, CDR2 SNEGSKA, per germline (reference sequence). The CDR3 nucleotides are TGCAGTGCACCCCCAGGGACCTCCAACACAGATACGCAGTATTTT. Its translation: CSAPPGTSNTDTQYF.

Worth noting for this clonotype: An end of the junction does not agree with germline; a read error may underlie this. The chain is built from TRBV7-3 and TRBJ2-2; TRBD2 matches at 10 bases. The CDR3 length is 17 residues. Germline lookup yields CDR1 SGHTA and CDR2 FQGTGA. This CDR3 reads CASSLYGLAGVGGEPFF. CDR3 nucleotides: TGTGCCAGCAGCTTATACGGCCTAGCGGGAGTGGGCGGGGAGCCGTTTTTT.

Ten or more counts support this clonotype. The chain is built from TRBV5-8 and TRBJ2-1; 11 bases line up with TRBD2. The CDR3 runs 16 residues. Germline lookup yields CDR1 SGHTS and CDR2 YDEGEE. The V segment lost 4 bases and the J segment 6 bases; nucleotides outside the gene matches: 9. The CDR3 sequence: CASSPGSSGRANEQFF. In DNA, the CDR3 is TGTGCCAGCAGCCCGGGGAGTAGCGGGAGGGCCAATGAGCAGTTCTTC.

This chain uses TRBV4-3 with TRBJ1-3; D call uncertain. The CDR3 consists of 16 residues. V was shortened by 0 bases and J by 2 bases, with 11 bases between the two germline ends. CDR1 and CDR2 (germline): LGHNA, YSLEER. The chain's CDR3 is CASSQDLVRPGNTIYF. In DNA, the CDR3 is TGCGCCAGCAGCCAAGATCTCGTGCGCCCTGGAAACACCATATATTTT.

This clonotype was seen repeatedly, ten times or more. The CDR3 loop reads CASSLGTPISDNEQFF. The DNA for the CDR3 is TGTGCCAGCAGCTTAGGGACACCCATCTCGGACAATGAGCAGTTCTTC. V is TRBV13 and J is TRBJ2-1; D not resolved. Trimming cost V 0 bases and J 5 bases, with 14 bases left between them. Germline CDR1 PRHDT, CDR2 FYEKMQ (reference sequence). The CDR3 spans 16 residues.

The rearrangement links TRBV6-1 to TRBJ2-4; no clear D. V was clipped by 5 bases and J by 0 bases, with 8 bases between them. This CDR3 contains 14 residues. Germline V gene data show CDR1 as MNHNS and CDR2 as SASEGT. In nucleotides, the CDR3 is TGTGCCAGCAGTAGAAACGTAGCCAAAAACATTCAGTACTTC. The encoded protein is CASSRNVAKNIQYF.

This clonotype was observed a few times. The rearrangement joins TRBV9 to TRBJ2-3, with D possibly TRBD2 on 6 matching bases. CDR1 and CDR2 (germline): SGDLS, YYNGEE. The CDR3 sequence is 14 residues long. Trimming removed 4 bases at V and 2 bases at J, with 11 bases between. The CDR3: CASSHGTFTDTQYF. The CDR3 nucleotides read TGTGCCAGCAGCCATGGGACTTTCACAGATACGCAGTATTTT.

The chain links TRBV29-1 to TRBJ2-7, with TRBD2 matching over 12 bases. The CDR3 totals 14 residues. Germline CDR1 is SQVTM and CDR2 is ANQGSEA. Trimming removed 6 bases from V and 0 bases from J; junction bases left unmatched: 3. The CDR3 sequence: CSVLLAGGSYEQYF. In DNA form, the CDR3 reads TGCAGCGTCTTACTAGCGGGAGGCTCCTACGAGCAGTACTTC.

The V call is TRBV11-3, the J call TRBJ2-2, with D possibly being TRBD1 (5 bases). CDR1 is SGHNT, CDR2 YENEEA, per germline. The CDR3 is made up of 17 amino acids. Trimming took 2 bases from V and 2 from J, leaving 15 bases between them. The CDR3 DNA reads TGTGCCAGCAGCTTACCCCTAGACAGACCTAACACCGGGGAGCTGTTTTTT. Protein: CASSLPLDRPNTGELFF.

This clonotype was picked up a small number of times. The chain links TRBV20-1 to TRBJ1-3; TRBD1 is a possible D gene (6 bases). The length of the CDR3 is 14 residues. Deletions cut 1 base from V and 4 bases from J, with 11 bases between. Germline CDR1 reads DFQATT; CDR2 reads SNEGSKA (reference sequence). This chain's CDR3 is CSARGGGIGNTIYF. In nucleotides, the CDR3 is TGCAGTGCTAGAGGAGGGGGGATCGGAAACACCATATATTTT.

This clonotype was detected many times. V gene TRBV7-2 combines with J gene TRBJ2-7, with D possibly matching TRBD2 (6 bases). Trimming pared 3 bases from V and 3 bases from J, leaving 15 bases between. CDR1 and CDR2 from the germline V gene are SGHTA and FQGNSA. This CDR3 region has 15 residues. This CDR3 reads CASSFLGTLYYEQYF. The CDR3 bases are TGTGCCAGCAGCTTCTTAGGGACTCTCTACTACGAGCAGTACTTC. Using reference TRBV7-2 and TRBJ2-7 for the parts outside the CDR3, the full variable domain is GAGVSQSPSNKVTEKGKDVELRCDPISGHTALYWYRQSLGQGLEFLIYFQGNSAPDKSGLPSDRFSAERTGGSVSTLTIQRTQQEDSAVYLCASSFLGTLYYEQYFGPGTRLTVT.

In this sample, this clonotype turned up a few times. The J gene is TRBJ2-1, the V gene TRBV6-1; D is undetermined. V lost 7 bases and J lost 2, with 9 bases in between. Germline V gene lookup returns CDR1 MNHNS and CDR2 SASEGT. The CDR3 has 13 amino acids. CDR3 DNA: TGTGCCAGCACCTCCCCCCCCTACAATGAGCAGTTCTTC. As protein: CASTSPPYNEQFF.

This clonotype was seen a handful of times. The gene calls are TRBV29-1 and TRBJ1-2; 8 nucleotides line up with TRBD1. The CDR3 extends over 15 amino acids. Per germline, CDR1 SQVTM and CDR2 ANQGSEA. J was trimmed by 2 bases and V by 6 bases; bases with no gene match: 11. The CDR3 DNA sequence: TGCAGCGTCAAAAGCCTAAGGACAGGGAACTATGGCTACACCTTC. It specifies CSVKSLRTGNYGYTF.

This clonotype was counted many times. The chain couples TRBV5-1 to TRBJ2-7; D possibly corresponds to TRBD2 (6 bases). Germline V gives CDR1 SGHRS, CDR2 YFSETQ. The CDR3 has 15 residues. The V gene lost 4 bases and the J gene lost 1 base, with 15 bases spanning the gap. CDR3 amino acids: CASSKYGTRSYEQYF. DNA of the CDR3: TGCGCCAGCAGCAAGTACGGGACTCGATCCTACGAGCAGTACTTC. The variable domain in full, with the rest retrieved from reference TRBV5-1 and TRBJ2-7, is KAGVTQTPRYLIKTRGQQVTLSCSPISGHRSVSWYQQTPGQGLQFLFEYFSETQRNKGNFPGRFSGRQFSNSRSEMNVSTLELGDSALYLCASSKYGTRSYEQYFGPGTRLTVT.